This T cell receptor (beta chain) stems from a study of cytomegalovirus exposure and HLA in healthy donors. General study findings and limits: It emerged from a later analysis that several of the most significant clusters appeared to be linked to common viral pathogens. Investigators reported fewer than 200 TCR beta chains as tied to cytomegalovirus. Highly shared sequence variants in one cluster were likely a sequencing artifact. Equally common other TCR beta chains were less clonally expanded than HLA-associated ones, a later analysis found.

Looked up from germline, CDR1 is SGDLS and CDR2 is YYNGEE. This CDR3 region has 14 residues. V was pared by 1 base and J by 1 base, with 8 bases between. Worth noting for this clone: Its antigen is not known.

In the PCR, 60 Vbeta and 13 Jbeta primers were used. Data came from immunoSEQ multiplex PCR; TCRdb stores just in-frame clones and leaves some out. The data contain around 230,000 clones, 70% to 90% of them singletons. This sequence joins TRBV9 and TRBJ1-1; D is uncertain. The receptor was derived from a girl aged 2 to 9 in good health and CMV-seronegative. The sample was PBMCs. CDR3 region: CASSVRPGNTEAFF. CDR3 in DNA: TGTGCCAGCAGCGTAAGACCGGGGAACACTGAAGCTTTCTTT.